This entry features one T cell receptor (beta chain) sequence. As yet, its antigen is unknown. This table comes from immunoSEQ multiplex PCR, and its TCRdb copy is limited to in-frame clones, with some not included. The sample carries tens of thousands of clones, approximately 88% recorded once. The sample originates from a study of graft-versus-host responses after intestinal transplantation. Germline CDR1 and CDR2: SGHNT and YYREEE (reference sequence). V lost 1 base, J lost 3 bases, and 7 bases stayed unmatched. The CDR3 runs to 16 residues. Overall study findings and caveats: Recipient marrow held GvH clones, some first seen in ileum or blood. Individuals who had graft-donor T cell macrochimerism had allografts that showed high graft-versus-host to host-versus-graft clonal ratios.

The specimen was unstimulated CD4+ T cells sorted from spleen or lymph node cells, collected before transplant. This receptor was obtained from a human donor who was the organ donor for an intestinal transplant. V is TRBV5-4 and J is TRBJ1-5; 7 bases fit TRBD1. Here the CDR3 reads CASSLSPGTDNQPQHF. In nucleotides, the CDR3 is TGTGCCAGCAGCTTGAGTCCCGGGACAGACAATCAGCCCCAGCATTTT.